Presented here are 10 T cell receptor beta chains from one specimen sequenced in a study of blood T cell repertoires in COVID-19. Libraries were prepared by immunoSEQ multiplex PCR; TCRdb keeps only in-frame clonotypes and omits some of them. The sample carries about 43,000 clones, roughly 90% recorded once. The sample comprised peripheral blood. All receptors derive from an elderly woman with active COVID-19.

The rearrangement joins TRBV6-1 to TRBJ1-2; 9 positions match TRBD1. With V trimmed by 4 bases and J by 4 bases, 13 bases remained unmatched. Looked up from germline, CDR1 is MNHNS and CDR2 is SASEGT. CDR3 length: 17 amino acids. The chain's CDR3 is CASSADDRGFGVYGYTF. The CDR3 nucleotides read TGTGCCAGCAGTGCCGATGACAGGGGGTTTGGGGTCTATGGCTACACCTTC.

This chain joins TRBV7-2 and TRBJ2-3; TRBD1 matches at 8 bases. Trimming removed 1 base from V and 2 bases from J; junction bases left unmatched: 5. CDR1 and CDR2 from the germline V gene are SGHTA and FQGNSA. CDR3 length: 16 amino acids. CDR3 loop: CASSLGGTGLTDTQYF. The CDR3 bases are TGTGCCAGCAGCTTAGGCGGGACAGGACTCACAGATACGCAGTATTTT.

The rearrangement uses TRBV4-2 and TRBJ1-3; 10 bases align to TRBD1. Looked up from germline, CDR1 is LGHNA and CDR2 is YNFKEQ. V shed 2 bases, J shed 2 bases, and the junction held 9 bases outside the gene matches. This CDR3 has 18 residues. This CDR3 reads CASSQPARTGGPGNTIYF. The CDR3 DNA reads as TGTGCCAGCAGCCAACCCGCCCGGACAGGGGGGCCTGGAAACACCATATATTTT.

V is TRBV19 and J is TRBJ2-7; 7 nucleotides agree with TRBD2. Germline lookup yields CDR1 LNHDA and CDR2 SQIVND (reference sequence). The ends lost 5 bases at V and 3 bases at J; junction bases unmatched: 4. CDR3 length: 13 residues. The CDR3 protein is CASSFREGYEQYF. CDR3 sequence (DNA): TGTGCCAGTAGTTTCAGGGAGGGCTACGAGCAGTACTTC.

This chain links TRBV20-1 with TRBJ2-3; D might be TRBD2 (6 bases). Trimming shortened V by 6 bases and J by 5 bases, and 9 bases separated the two germline ends. Per germline, CDR1 DFQATT and CDR2 SNEGSKA (reference sequence). The CDR3 sequence is 11 residues long. The CDR3 reads CSAAAGDTQYF. As DNA, the CDR3 is TGCAGTGCCGCAGCGGGAGATACGCAGTATTTT.

This rearrangement joins TRBV30 to TRBJ1-4; a possible D gene is TRBD1 (6 bases). Between the trimmed V and J ends, which lost 2 bases and 0 bases, there was a span of 19 bases. The CDR3 sequence is 18 residues long. The germline V gene encodes CDR1 GTSNPN and CDR2 SVGIG (reference sequence). CDR3 nucleotide sequence: TGTGCCTGGAGTTGGGGGCAGGGGAACCCGACAACTAATGAAAAACTGTTTTTT. Encoded protein: CAWSWGQGNPTTNEKLFF.

The V gene is TRBV5-8, the J gene TRBJ1-5, with D possibly being TRBD1 (6 bases). This CDR3 comprises 13 residues. CDR1 SGHTS and CDR2 YDEGEE come from the germline V gene. Trimming removed 5 bases at V and 4 bases at J, with 10 bases between. The CDR3 sequence is CASRRGTNQPQHF. The CDR3 DNA sequence: TGTGCCAGCAGGAGGGGGACGAATCAGCCCCAGCATTTT.

This clone was observed a single time. Here the CDR3 DNA reads TGTGCCAGCAGCCAAAATTCCCCAGGGGCTTCCTACGAGCAGTACTTC. Its translation is CASSQNSPGASYEQYF. The rearrangement uses TRBV4-2 and TRBJ2-7; possible D gene TRBD1, 6 bases. CDR3 length: 16 residues. Trimming left V 2 bases short and J 1 base short, with 15 bases between. Germline CDR1 and CDR2: LGHNA and YNFKEQ.

The CDR3 sequence is CASSIDSGTGFEQYF. The CDR3, as DNA: TGTGCCAGTAGTATAGACTCCGGGACAGGGTTCGAGCAGTACTTC. This chain joins TRBV19 and TRBJ2-7, with 9 bases fitting TRBD1. Per the germline V gene, CDR1 is LNHDA and CDR2 is SQIVND (reference sequence). This CDR3 spans 15 amino acids. The junction had 6 bases not matched to a gene; V was cut back by 0 bases and J by 6 bases.

This clone was seen more than once but under ten times. The gene calls are TRBV2 and TRBJ2-5, with 9 nucleotides matching TRBD2. CDR1 and CDR2 (germline): SNHLY, FYNNEI. J was trimmed by 10 bases and V by 6 bases; bases with no gene match: 15. The CDR3 length is 15 residues. CDR3 DNA: TGTGCCAGCAGCGCGGGGGGGACACGGAACACGATCCAGTACTTC. This gives the protein CASSAGGTRNTIQYF.